The rows below give T cell receptor beta chains drawn from one sample of a study of a mutant IDH1 vaccine in newly diagnosed glioma. Method: immunoSEQ multiplex PCR; TCRdb's copy keeps in-frame clones and lacks some. The sample has roughly 86,000 clones; roughly 77% are singletons. The sequenced sample was PBMCs, obtained from a glioma patient treated with radiotherapy, temozolomide or both. Source of these receptors: a man aged 35 to 55 with glioma. CDR3s include the opening cysteine and the closing phenylalanine or tryptophan. Fields, in order: V gene, J gene, clone size, D gene, CDR3 DNA, CDR3 protein. D genes are given only for firm matches. The size entry is marked missing in some rows and otherwise reads once, few, many or a size class.

TRBV6-5	TRBJ1-1	-	-	TGTGCCAGCAGTTATCCCCGGGGGGGGGACACTGAAGCTTTCTTT	CASSYPRGGDTEAFF
TRBV27	TRBJ2-7	-	-	TGTGCCAGCAGTTTACTGCCAGGTTTGGACGAGCAGTACTTC	CASSLLPGLDEQYF
TRBV19	TRBJ1-4	-	-	TGTGCCAGTAGTATAGACCAGACCGGGGCAACTAATGAAAAACTGTTTTTT	CASSIDQTGATNEKLFF
TRBV6-5	TRBJ1-4	once	-	TGTGCCAGCGGGGGGGGACTGAGGAATGAAAAACTGTTTTTT	CASGGGLRNEKLFF
TRBV18	TRBJ1-3	few	-	TGTGCCAGCTCACCACCGCAGGATCGTCGAGACACCATATATTTT	CASSPPQDRRDTIYF
TRBV13	TRBJ1-2	-	-	TGTGCCAGCACCCTGGAGGGGGGATTCTATGGCTACACCTTC	CASTLEGGFYGYTF
TRBV6-6	TRBJ2-1	once	-	TGTGCCACCAATGAGCAGTTCTTC	CATNEQFF
TRBV7-2	TRBJ2-4	-	TRBD1	TGTGCCAGCAGCCGCCCGCTCCCGACAGGGACCCCAGACATTCAGTACTTC	CASSRPLPTGTPDIQYF
TRBV12-5	TRBJ2-4	-	TRBD1	TGTGCTAGTGGACTATGGGACAGGGTAAACATTCAGTACTTC	CASGLWDRVNIQYF
TRBV29-1	TRBJ2-1	many	-	TGCAGCGTTGAACCGGACAGTAGGAAGACCTACAATGAGCAGTTCTTC	CSVEPDSRKTYNEQFF
TRBV5-1	TRBJ2-1	many	-	TGCGCCAGCAGCTTACAGGGTTCTATGGGCAATGAGCAGTTCTTC	CASSLQGSMGNEQFF
TRBV7-6	TRBJ1-3	-	-	TGTGCCAGCAGCTTAAACAAAGGGCTAAACACCATATATTTT	CASSLNKGLNTIYF
TRBV6-6	TRBJ1-1	-	-	TGTGCCAGCAGCCTCGCCCCAGGGGAGGTCAGAACTGAAGCTTTCTTT	CASSLAPGEVRTEAFF
TRBV7-6	TRBJ2-3	-	TRBD2	TGTGCCAGCAGCATTGGACTAGCCGCGAGCACAGATACGCAGTATTTT	CASSIGLAASTDTQYF
TRBV9	TRBJ2-7	-	-	TGTGCCAGCAGCGTTCATCCGGGACTCACGTCCGAGCAGTACTTC	CASSVHPGLTSEQYF
TRBV5-1	TRBJ2-3	once	TRBD2	TGCGCCAGCACCGTACTAGCGGGAGTTGCGTCAGATACGCAGTATTTT	CASTVLAGVASDTQYF
TRBV18	TRBJ2-3	-	-	TGTGCCAGCTCACTGAAAAACCCTTCTTATACGCAGTATTTT	CASSLKNPSYTQYF